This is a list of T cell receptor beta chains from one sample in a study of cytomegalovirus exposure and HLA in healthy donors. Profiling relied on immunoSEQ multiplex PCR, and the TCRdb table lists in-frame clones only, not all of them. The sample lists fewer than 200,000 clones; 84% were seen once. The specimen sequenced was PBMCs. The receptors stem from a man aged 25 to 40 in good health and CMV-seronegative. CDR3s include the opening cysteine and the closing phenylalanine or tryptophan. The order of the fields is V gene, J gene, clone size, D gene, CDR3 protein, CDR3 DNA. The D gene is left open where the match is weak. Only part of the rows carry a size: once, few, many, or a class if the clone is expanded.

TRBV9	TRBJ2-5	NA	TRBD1	CASSVAGQGLQETQYF	TGTGCCAGCAGCGTAGCGGGACAGGGCCTACAAGAGACCCAGTACTTC
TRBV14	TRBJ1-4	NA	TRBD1	CASSPLGQGDEKLFF	TGTGCCAGCAGCCCCCTCGGACAGGGGGATGAAAAACTGTTTTTT
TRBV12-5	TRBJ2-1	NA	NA	CASGSSRGAYNEQFF	TGTGCTAGTGGTTCATCCCGGGGGGCTTACAATGAGCAGTTCTTC
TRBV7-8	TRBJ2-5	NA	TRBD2	CASRITSGGAQETQYF	TGTGCCAGCAGAATTACTAGCGGGGGGGCTCAAGAGACCCAGTACTTC
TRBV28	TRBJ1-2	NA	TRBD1	CASSLRQGAFYGYTF	TGTGCCAGCAGTTTACGACAGGGGGCGTTCTATGGCTACACCTTC
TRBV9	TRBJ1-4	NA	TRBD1	CASSRQGWDEKLFF	TGTGCCAGCAGCCGACAGGGTTGGGATGAAAAACTGTTTTTT
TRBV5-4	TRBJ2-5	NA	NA	CASSEPTRGGVETQYF	TGTGCCAGCAGCGAGCCGACTAGGGGGGGGGTGGAGACCCAGTACTTC
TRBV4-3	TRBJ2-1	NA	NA	CASSQESYSYNEQFF	TGCGCCAGCAGCCAAGAAAGCTATTCCTACAATGAGCAGTTCTTC
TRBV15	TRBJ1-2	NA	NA	CATSREATRGGYTF	TGTGCCACCAGCAGAGAAGCCACAAGGGGTGGCTACACCTTC
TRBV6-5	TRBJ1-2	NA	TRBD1	CASSYSQGTGYTF	TGTGCCAGCAGTTACTCACAGGGGACTGGCTACACCTTC
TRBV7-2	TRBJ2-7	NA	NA	CASSLAASYYEQYF	TGTGCCAGCAGCTTAGCGGCTAGTTATTACGAGCAGTACTTC
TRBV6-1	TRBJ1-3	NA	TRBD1	CASSGRDRGTFSGNTIYF	TGTGCCAGCAGTGGACGGGACAGGGGCACATTCTCTGGAAACACCATATATTTT
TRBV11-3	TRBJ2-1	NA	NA	CASSLSFYNEQFF	TGTGCCAGCAGCCTTTCGTTTTACAATGAGCAGTTCTTC
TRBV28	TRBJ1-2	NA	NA	CASSLKFLGYTF	TGTGCCAGCAGTTTGAAGTTCCTAGGCTACACCTTC
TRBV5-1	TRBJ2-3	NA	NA	CASSFFRDSSTDTQYF	TGCGCCAGCAGCTTTTTCCGGGACTCGAGCACAGATACGCAGTATTTT
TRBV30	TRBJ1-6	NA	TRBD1	CAWSIRDRGNSPLHF	TGTGCCTGGAGTATCCGGGACAGGGGTAATTCACCCCTCCACTTT
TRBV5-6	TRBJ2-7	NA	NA	CASRTRGTYEQYF	TGTGCCAGCAGAACTCGGGGGACCTACGAGCAGTACTTC
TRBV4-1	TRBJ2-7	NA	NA	CASSQADLLPTAYEQYF	TGCGCCAGCAGCCAAGCCGACCTTCTACCGACAGCCTACGAGCAGTACTTC
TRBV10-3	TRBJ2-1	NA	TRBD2	CAISEPGTSGSLPGEQFF	TGTGCCATCAGTGAGCCCGGGACTAGCGGGAGTTTACCCGGTGAGCAGTTCTTC
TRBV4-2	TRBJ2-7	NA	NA	CASSHPGTGSYEQYF	TGTGCCAGCAGCCATCCCGGGACTGGCAGCTACGAGCAGTACTTC
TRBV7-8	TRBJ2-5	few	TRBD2	CASSLVAGGEETQYF	TGTGCCAGCAGCTTAGTAGCGGGAGGGGAAGAGACCCAGTACTTC
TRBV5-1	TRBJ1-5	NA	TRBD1	CASSLEGTGQPQHF	TGCGCCAGCAGCTTGGAAGGGACAGGACAGCCCCAGCATTTT
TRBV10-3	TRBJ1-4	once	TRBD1	CAISDYDRGEKLFF	TGTGCCATCAGTGATTATGACAGGGGTGAAAAACTGTTTTTT
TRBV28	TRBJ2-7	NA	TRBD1	CASSRTGTAYEQYF	TGTGCCAGCAGCCGGACAGGGACCGCCTACGAGCAGTACTTC
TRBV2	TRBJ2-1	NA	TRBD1	CAKRQGAVGSSYNEQFF	TGTGCCAAGCGACAGGGGGCGGTTGGCAGCTCCTACAATGAGCAGTTCTTC
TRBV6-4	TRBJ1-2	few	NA	CASSDSAAAGYGYTF	TGTGCCAGCAGTGACTCAGCGGCAGCTGGCTATGGCTACACCTTC
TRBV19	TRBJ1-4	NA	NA	CASRGQGYEKLFF	TGTGCCAGTAGAGGCCAGGGTTATGAAAAACTGTTTTTT
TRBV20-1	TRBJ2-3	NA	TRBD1	CSVKQGDTQYF	TGCAGTGTAAAACAGGGGGATACGCAGTATTTT
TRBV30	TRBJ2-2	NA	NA	CAWSLSVSGELFF	TGTGCCTGGAGTCTGTCAGTTTCCGGGGAGCTGTTTTTT
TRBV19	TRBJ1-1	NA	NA	CASSQGTEAFF	TGTGCCAGTAGCCAGGGGACTGAAGCTTTCTTT